The 29 T cell receptor beta chains below were found in one sample sequenced in a study of response to subunit inactivated influenza vaccine. A single record per CDR3 protein comes from TCRdb applying MiXCR to the RT-PCR reads. The repertoire holds under 800,000 distinct CDR3 sequences, with about 15% as singletons. Sample: PBMCs from blood, taken 14 days before vaccination. These receptors came from a man in his forties or fifties who received an inactivated influenza vaccine.

This clonotype was seen more than once but under ten times. V gene TRBV3-1 combines with J gene TRBJ1-5; tentatively, D is TRBD1 (5 bases). Germline loops: CDR1 LGHDT, CDR2 YNNKEL (reference sequence). The ends were cut back, 1 base at V and 2 bases at J, with 9 bases in the middle. This CDR3 has 15 residues. CDR3 protein: CASSQAQGGNQPQHF. In DNA, the CDR3 is TGTGCCAGCAGCCAAGCTCAGGGTGGCAATCAGCCCCAGCATTTT.

The chain is built from TRBV9 and TRBJ2-1; tentatively, D is TRBD2 (5 bases). Germline CDR1 and CDR2: SGDLS and YYNGEE. Trimming left V 0 bases short and J 8 bases short, with 15 bases between. The CDR3 is 15 amino acids. The CDR3 sequence: CASSVGNSLGDEQFF. CDR3 sequence (DNA): TGTGCCAGCAGCGTAGGAAATTCCCTCGGGGATGAGCAGTTCTTC. Full variable domain (missing parts from reference TRBV9 and TRBJ2-1): DSGVTQTPKHLITATGQRVTLRCSPRSGDLSVYWYQQSLDQGLQFLIQYYNGEERAKGNILERFSAQQFPDLHSELNLSSLELGDSALYFCASSVGNSLGDEQFFGPGTRLTVL.

This clonotype was picked up a small number of times. The chain employs TRBV12-3 or TRBV12-4 and TRBJ1-2, with TRBD1 matching over 8 bases. V lost 6 bases to trimming and J lost 7 bases; unmatched junction nucleotides: 13. The CDR3 extends over 15 amino acids. This CDR3 is CASSPSARGRGGYTF. CDR3 coding DNA: TGTGCCAGCAGCCCCTCAGCCAGGGGGCGCGGTGGCTACACCTTC.

The table lists this clonotype with a few counts. The chain uses TRBV6-1 and TRBJ2-7; TRBD2 agrees at 7 bases. Germline loops: CDR1 MNHNS, CDR2 SASEGT. The CDR3 has 13 residues. The V and J ends lost 7 bases and 4 bases, in that order; junction bases with no gene match: 7. The CDR3 sequence: CASNEREGYEQYF. In DNA form, the CDR3 reads TGTGCCAGCAACGAAAGGGAGGGATACGAGCAGTACTTC.

V usage is TRBV6-2 or TRBV6-3 and J usage is TRBJ2-5; 12 bases agree with TRBD1. The CDR3 is 15 residues long. Germline trimming cut 7 bases from V and 3 bases from J; bases unmatched to any gene: 6. Germline V gives CDR1 MNHEY, CDR2 SVGEGT. The CDR3 DNA is TGTGCCAGCACACGGGACAGGGGGCGGGAAGAGACCCAGTACTTC. It is translated as CASTRDRGREETQYF.

In its sample, this clonotype was seen a few times. The chain employs TRBV12-3 or TRBV12-4 and TRBJ2-2; D might be TRBD1 (5 bases). V dropped 9 bases and J dropped 4 bases, with 12 bases sitting between them. The CDR3 totals 13 residues. The CDR3 bases are TGTGCCAGTGACAGTCGCCCCACCGGGGAGCTGTTTTTT. Amino acids: CASDSRPTGELFF.

V gene TRBV27 combines with J gene TRBJ2-7; D is uncertain. Germline CDR1 is MNHEY and CDR2 is SMNVEV (reference sequence). The CDR3 covers 13 residues. The V and J ends lost 3 bases and 0 bases respectively, with 6 bases between them. This chain's CDR3 is CASSLLNSYEQYF. The CDR3 DNA sequence: TGTGCCAGCAGTTTGCTAAACTCCTACGAGCAGTACTTC.

The V gene is TRBV20-1, the J gene TRBJ2-1, with D possibly matching TRBD1 (5 bases). This CDR3 comprises 13 residues. The germline V and J ends were trimmed by 1 base and 7 bases, with 11 bases remaining between them. The germline V gene encodes CDR1 DFQATT and CDR2 SNEGSKA (reference sequence). Written as DNA, the CDR3 is TGCAGTGCTAGAGCAGGGTCGGAGAATGAGCAGTTCTTC. Amino acids: CSARAGSENEQFF.

The sample holds a few counts of this clonotype. The chain is built from TRBV11-2 and TRBJ2-3; 12 bases align to TRBD2. Germline values: CDR1 SGHAT, CDR2 FQNNGV. J gave up 2 bases and V 5 bases, and 5 bases lay outside the gene matches. The CDR3 runs 16 residues. The CDR3 sequence is CASSVLAGGPTDTQYF. CDR3 nucleotides: TGTGCCAGCAGCGTACTAGCGGGGGGCCCCACAGATACGCAGTATTTT.

The chain carries TRBV29-1 and TRBJ2-1; 9 nucleotides match TRBD1. The CDR3 loop spans 15 amino acids. V lost 3 bases to trimming and J lost 4 bases; unmatched junction nucleotides: 7. The V gene's germline CDR1 is SQVTM and CDR2 ANQGSEA. The CDR3: CSVEGTGYEYNEQFF. For the CDR3, the DNA is TGCAGCGTTGAGGGGACAGGGTATGAGTACAATGAGCAGTTCTTC.

This clonotype has only a few counts. The gene calls are TRBV12-3 or TRBV12-4 and TRBJ2-1; TRBD2 aligns across 9 bases. The CDR3 is made up of 16 amino acids. V shed 5 bases and J 2 bases; nucleotides not matched to a gene: 7. This chain's CDR3 is CASSMRAGGPYNEQFF. The CDR3 DNA sequence: TGTGCCAGCAGTATGCGAGCGGGAGGACCCTACAATGAGCAGTTCTTC.

The table lists this clonotype with a few counts. The J gene is TRBJ2-4, the V gene TRBV6-5; TRBD2 aligns across 10 bases. This CDR3 has 16 residues. Per germline, CDR1 MNHEY and CDR2 SVGAGI. J gave up 1 base and V 0 bases, and 0 bases lay outside the gene matches. The CDR3 loop is CASSYSSGGAKNIQYF. The CDR3 DNA is TGTGCCAGCAGTTACTCTAGCGGGGGGGCCAAAAACATTCAGTACTTC.

This clonotype turned up a few times. The gene calls are TRBV20-1 and TRBJ1-1; D is perhaps TRBD1 (5 bases). Germline V gene lookup returns CDR1 DFQATT and CDR2 SNEGSKA (reference sequence). The CDR3 covers 13 residues. The V end lost 2 bases, the J end lost 1 base, and 8 bases lay between the germline ends. This chain's CDR3 is CSARRTQNTEAFF. Here the CDR3 DNA reads TGCAGTGCTAGACGGACACAGAACACTGAAGCTTTCTTT.

In this sample, this clonotype turned up a few times. The chain combines TRBV5-1 with TRBJ1-2; 7 bases match TRBD1. V lost 4 bases to trimming and J lost 3 bases; unmatched junction nucleotides: 6. The CDR3 is made up of 14 amino acids. Germline lookup yields CDR1 SGHRS and CDR2 YFSETQ. The CDR3 loop reads CASSVTGTDYGYTF. The DNA of the CDR3 is TGCGCCAGCAGCGTGACCGGGACAGACTATGGCTACACCTTC.

The rearrangement uses TRBV20-1 and TRBJ2-5; 8 bases match TRBD2. The ends lost 0 bases at V and 5 bases at J; junction bases unmatched: 2. The CDR3 covers 13 residues. CDR1 is DFQATT and CDR2 is SNEGSKA in the germline V gene (reference sequence). CDR3 protein: CSARDTGGETQYF. CDR3 nucleotides: TGCAGTGCTAGAGATACGGGAGGGGAGACCCAGTACTTC.

The table lists this clonotype with a count of one. The chain has TRBV12-3 or TRBV12-4 and TRBJ2-5; 7 nucleotides align to TRBD1. V gave up 7 bases and J gave up 4 bases; unmatched junction bases: 6. The CDR3 extends over 13 amino acids. This CDR3 reads CASTYRGGETQYF. In DNA, the CDR3 is TGTGCCAGCACCTACAGGGGTGGAGAGACCCAGTACTTC.

The CDR3, as DNA: TGTGCCAGCAGTTTACAGAAGGGTGCCGGCTCACCCCTCCACTTT. It yields the protein CASSLQKGAGSPLHF. J is TRBJ1-6 and V is TRBV27; D unresolved. V was clipped by 2 bases and J by 10 bases, with 15 bases between them. This CDR3 has 15 amino acids. Germline V gene data show CDR1 as MNHEY and CDR2 as SMNVEV (reference sequence).

The V call is TRBV5-1, the J call TRBJ1-3; possible D gene TRBD1, 5 bases. This CDR3 has 14 residues. CDR1 SGHRS and CDR2 YFSETQ come from the germline V gene. V was trimmed by 4 bases and J by 1 base, leaving 9 bases between them. DNA for the CDR3: TGCGCCAGCAGCGCTGACAGATCTGGAAACACCATATATTTT. It encodes CASSADRSGNTIYF.

This clonotype appeared a few times. The V gene is TRBV7-2, the J gene TRBJ2-7, with D perhaps matching TRBD2 (5 bases). V dropped 5 bases and J dropped 7 bases, with 21 bases sitting between them. The CDR3 totals 15 residues. Germline V gene sequence: CDR1 SGHTA, CDR2 FQGNSA. The CDR3 DNA reads as TGTGCCAGCAGCCCCACCACTAGTGCCTACAGTGAGCAGTACTTC. It specifies CASSPTTSAYSEQYF.

This clonotype was picked up a small number of times. This chain uses TRBV6-5 with TRBJ2-1; 7 nucleotides match TRBD2. This CDR3 region has 16 residues. Germline CDR1 and CDR2: MNHEY and SVGAGI. J gave up 0 bases and V 2 bases, and 4 bases lay outside the gene matches. CDR3 nucleotides: TGTGCCAGCAGTTACACCGGGGGGTCCTCCTACAATGAGCAGTTCTTC. Residues: CASSYTGGSSYNEQFF.

This clonotype has ten or more counts. This chain uses TRBV5-1 with TRBJ2-3; D is uncertain. This CDR3 has 15 amino acids. Trimming stripped 3 bases from V and 4 bases from J, with 15 bases between. The germline CDR1 and CDR2 sequences are SGHRS and YFSETQ. The CDR3 protein is CASSSGQGNSDTQYF. The CDR3 region has the DNA TGCGCCAGCAGCTCGGGCCAAGGAAATTCAGATACGCAGTATTTT.

This clonotype occurred a few times. This chain connects TRBV7-2 to TRBJ2-7; TRBD2 aligns across 9 bases. V lost 5 bases, J lost 4 bases, and 9 bases stayed unmatched. Germline assignment: CDR1 SGHTA and CDR2 FQGNSA. The CDR3 runs 15 residues. The DNA of the CDR3 is TGTGCCAGCAGCCCCCGTGGAGCGGGAGGTTACGAGCAGTACTTC. Translation: CASSPRGAGGYEQYF.

This clonotype came up a few times. The chain is built from TRBV29-1 and TRBJ2-2; 8 nucleotides align to TRBD2. J was trimmed by 6 bases and V by 6 bases; bases with no gene match: 6. CDR1 and CDR2 from the germline V gene are SQVTM and ANQGSEA. The CDR3 sequence is 13 residues long. The CDR3 DNA reads as TGCAGCGTCGGGGGGGGGCACGCCGGGGAGCTGTTTTTT. Protein sequence: CSVGGGHAGELFF.

J is TRBJ2-6 and V is TRBV9; D is uncertain. The CDR3 has 16 residues. Trimming pared 0 bases from V and 1 base from J, leaving 8 bases between. The germline V gene encodes CDR1 SGDLS and CDR2 YYNGEE. This chain's CDR3 is CASSVATSSGANVLTF. The CDR3 nucleotides are TGTGCCAGCAGCGTAGCTACGAGTTCTGGGGCCAACGTCCTGACTTTC.

This clonotype was found a few times. The chain joins TRBV2 to TRBJ2-3, with 8 bases fitting TRBD2. CDR1 and CDR2 from the germline V gene are SNHLY and FYNNEI. This CDR3 is 15 amino acids long. V lost 4 bases, J lost 4 bases, and 7 bases stayed unmatched. The CDR3 sequence: CASSVVSGTADTQYF. CDR3 DNA sequence: TGTGCCAGCAGTGTGGTTAGCGGGACCGCAGATACGCAGTATTTT.

The rearrangement joins TRBV20-1 to TRBJ1-1, with D possibly matching TRBD1 (5 bases). The CDR3 runs to 11 residues. Trimming stripped 3 bases from V and 10 bases from J, with 12 bases between. Germline V gene data show CDR1 as DFQATT and CDR2 as SNEGSKA (reference sequence). In DNA, the CDR3 is TGCAGTGCTAGGGCGGGGACGAGAGCTTTCTTT. Translation: CSARAGTRAFF.

CDR3 in DNA: TGTGCCAGCAGTGACGGGACTACCCTGGATACGCAGTATTTT. Translated, it gives CASSDGTTLDTQYF. The chain is built from TRBV28 and TRBJ2-3; 7 nucleotides line up with TRBD2. This CDR3 is built from 14 residues. Germline V lookup: CDR1 MDHEN, CDR2 SYDVKM. J lost 6 bases, V lost 5 bases, and 8 bases had no gene match.

This clonotype occurred a few times. The V gene is TRBV3-1, the J gene TRBJ2-2, with D possibly being TRBD2 (6 bases). Trimming stripped 0 bases from V and 7 bases from J, with 15 bases between. From germline, CDR1 is LGHDT and CDR2 YNNKEL (reference sequence). This CDR3 comprises 16 residues. CDR3 sequence (DNA): TGTGCCAGCAGCCAAGATCTGCGGCTGGGGGGCGGGGAGCTGTTTTTT. Encoded protein: CASSQDLRLGGGELFF.

The V gene is TRBV5-1, the J gene TRBJ1-5; 7 bases map to TRBD1. The CDR3 consists of 14 residues. Unmatched junction bases numbered 3, after V lost 3 bases and J lost 3 bases. Germline values: CDR1 SGHRS, CDR2 YFSETQ. The DNA of the CDR3 is TGCGCCAGCAGCTGGGACAGTCCCAATCAGCCCCAGCATTTT. This translates into CASSWDSPNQPQHF.